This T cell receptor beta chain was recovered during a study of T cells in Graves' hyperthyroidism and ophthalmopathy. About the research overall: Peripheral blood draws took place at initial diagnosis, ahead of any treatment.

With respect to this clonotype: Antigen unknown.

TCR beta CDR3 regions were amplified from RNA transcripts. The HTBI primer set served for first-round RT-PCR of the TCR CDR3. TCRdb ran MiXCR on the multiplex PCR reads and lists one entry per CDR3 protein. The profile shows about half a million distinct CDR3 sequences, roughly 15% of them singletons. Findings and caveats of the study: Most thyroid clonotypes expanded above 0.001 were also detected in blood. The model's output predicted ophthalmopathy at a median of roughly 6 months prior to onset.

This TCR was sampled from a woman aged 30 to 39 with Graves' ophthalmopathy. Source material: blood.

CDR3 DNA: TGTGCCAGCCCCCTCGGAGGGTCTGGAAACACCATATATTTT. Protein sequence: CASPLGGSGNTIYF. V is TRBV7-2 and J is TRBJ1-3; no definite D call. The CDR3 loop spans 14 amino acids. Looked up from germline, CDR1 is SGHTA and CDR2 is FQGNSA. The V and J ends lost 8 bases and 1 base respectively, with 12 bases between them.